This TCR beta chain came from a study of blood T cell repertoires in COVID-19. Study-level background: Collection of acute and convalescent COVID-19 samples took place in the United States, Italy and Spain. The cDNA or gDNA used as material had been derived from T cells, B-cell-depleted T cells, or PBMCs.

Authors' processing steps: How many nucleated cells were present was estimated from reference gene primer amplification. Assay used: immunoSEQ multiplex PCR; TCRdb lists only in-frame clones, some missing. That table furnishes V, J and clone size, whereas the DNA furnished D and trimming. Of roughly 98,000 clones detected, over 75% appear once; the ten largest clones hold about an eighth. V was clipped by 5 bases and J by 5 bases; unmatched bases: 8. CDR1 SGHTA and CDR2 FQGNSA come from the germline V gene. CDR3 length: 14 residues. This TCR came from a human donor in a cohort sampled during active COVID-19. The sequenced sample was peripheral blood. The V call is TRBV7-2, the J call TRBJ2-7; TRBD1 agrees at 8 bases. The CDR3 spells CASSPRTGRNEQYF. The CDR3 coding sequence is TGTGCCAGCAGCCCCCGGACAGGGCGGAACGAGCAGTACTTC.